The 7 T cell receptor beta chains presented below share a single source sample, sequenced in a study of cytomegalovirus exposure and HLA in healthy donors. In the PCR, 60 Vbeta and 13 Jbeta primers were used. Clones were read by immunoSEQ multiplex PCR, and TCRdb kept only the in-frame ones, dropping some. The ten most abundant clones cover approximately 2% of a sample with around 34,000 clones. The sample taken for sequencing was PBMCs. The origin of the receptors is a middle-aged woman in good health and CMV-seropositive.

This chain's CDR3 is CSANRDSEAFF. CDR3 nucleotides: TGCAGTGCTAACAGGGACAGTGAAGCTTTCTTT. The V call is TRBV20-1, the J call TRBJ1-1, with 7 bases identical to TRBD1. V shed 4 bases, J shed 7 bases, and the junction held 3 bases outside the gene matches. The CDR3 covers 11 residues. CDR1 and CDR2 from the germline V gene are DFQATT and SNEGSKA (reference sequence).

V and J are TRBV5-1 and TRBJ2-5; D is uncertain. Germline V lookup: CDR1 SGHRS, CDR2 YFSETQ. Trimming took off 0 bases at V and 5 bases at J, with 14 bases between the two ends. The CDR3 spans 15 residues. The CDR3 coding sequence is TGCGCCAGCAGCTTGGCGAGACTCCCTGGGGAGACCCAGTACTTC. Protein: CASSLARLPGETQYF.

This chain links TRBV9 with TRBJ1-2, with D uncertain. Germline values: CDR1 SGDLS, CDR2 YYNGEE. V shed 0 bases and J shed 8 bases, with 20 bases lying between them. This CDR3 has 16 amino acids. DNA of the CDR3: TGTGCCAGCAGCGTAGCTAGAGACGGGAGGGCCGTCGGCTACACCTTC. Residues: CASSVARDGRAVGYTF.

The rearrangement joins TRBV7-9 to TRBJ2-1, with 8 positions matching TRBD1. Germline CDR1 is SEHNR and CDR2 is FQNEAQ (reference sequence). The CDR3 loop spans 15 amino acids. The V gene end was trimmed by 5 bases and the J gene end by 6 bases; junction bases not matched to a gene: 9. The CDR3 sequence: CASSTRTGMGNEQFF. The CDR3 DNA reads as TGTGCCAGCAGCACCCGGACAGGGATGGGCAATGAGCAGTTCTTC. Complete variable domain (other parts from reference TRBV7-9 and TRBJ2-1): DTGVSQNPRHKITKRGQNVTFRCDPISEHNRLYWYRQTLGQGPEFLTYFQNEAQLEKSRLLSDRFSAERPKGSFSTLEIQRTEQGDSAMYLCASSTRTGMGNEQFFGPGTRLTVL.

The V gene is TRBV7-8, the J gene TRBJ2-7; D might be TRBD1 (6 bases). This CDR3 spans 14 amino acids. The ends were cut back, 5 bases at V and 1 base at J, with 12 bases in the middle. Germline V CDR1 and CDR2: SGHVS, FQNEAQ. This chain's CDR3 is CASSPEDRSYEQYF. CDR3 bases: TGTGCCAGCAGCCCGGAGGACAGATCCTACGAGCAGTACTTC.

The chain links TRBV25-1 to TRBJ1-3; D unresolved. Looked up from germline, CDR1 is MGHDK and CDR2 is SYGVNS. V gave up 5 bases and J gave up 3 bases, with 14 bases separating them. The CDR3 totals 15 residues. The CDR3 DNA is TGTGCCAGCAGTCCCCCTCCCGGGTATGGAAACACCATATATTTT. Translating gives CASSPPPGYGNTIYF.

This chain joins TRBV28 and TRBJ2-3, with D uncertain. The CDR3 totals 12 residues. The V end was cut by 4 bases, the J end by 4 bases, with 6 bases between. Germline V lookup: CDR1 MDHEN, CDR2 SYDVKM. CDR3 residues: CASSSSADTQYF. The CDR3 nucleotides read TGTGCCAGCAGTTCAAGCGCAGATACGCAGTATTTT.